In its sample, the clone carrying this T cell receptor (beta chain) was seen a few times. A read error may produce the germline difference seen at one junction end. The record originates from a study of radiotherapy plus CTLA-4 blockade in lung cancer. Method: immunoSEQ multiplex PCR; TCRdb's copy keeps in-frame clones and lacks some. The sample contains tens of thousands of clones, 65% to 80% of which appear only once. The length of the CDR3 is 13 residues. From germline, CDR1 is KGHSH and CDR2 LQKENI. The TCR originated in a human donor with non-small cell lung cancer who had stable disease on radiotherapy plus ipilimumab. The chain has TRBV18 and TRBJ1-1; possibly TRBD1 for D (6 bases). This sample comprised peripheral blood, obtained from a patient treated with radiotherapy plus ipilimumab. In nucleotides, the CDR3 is TGTGCCAGCTCCCCACGGGGGCAGACTGAAGCTTTCTTT. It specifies CASSPRGQTEAFF. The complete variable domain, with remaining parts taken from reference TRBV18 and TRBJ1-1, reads NAGVMQNPRHLVRRRGQEARLRCSPMKGHSHVYWYRQLPEEGLKFMVYLQKENIIDESGMPKERFSAEFPKEGPSILRIQQVVRGDSAAYFCASSPRGQTEAFFGQGTRLTVV.